Listed here is a single TCR beta chain. What it binds is not known. The germline V gene encodes CDR1 SGHRS and CDR2 YFSETQ. The length of the CDR3 is 12 residues. Losses at the gene ends were 4 bases for V and 8 bases for J; bases not matched to a gene: 3. The sample is drawn from a study of T cell responses to AZD1222 COVID-19 vaccine. Study conclusions and caveats: Only six AZD1222 recipients tested seropositive at baseline. Donors were mostly white British, more females; clonal diversity possibly underestimated.

TCRdb's table, derived via immunoSEQ multiplex PCR, lists solely in-frame clones and lacks some. This sample has 120,000 or so clones; about 85% occur once, and the top ten carry roughly 3%. The sample consisted of peripheral blood, taken on day 0 of AZD1222 vaccination. This sequence originates from an adult in good health. The rearrangement links TRBV5-1 to TRBJ1-1; 9 bases align to TRBD1. This CDR3 reads CASSLGTGEAFF. CDR3 bases: TGCGCCAGCAGCCTAGGGACAGGGGAAGCTTTCTTT.